This TCR beta chain comes out of a study of blood T cells in healthy people across ages. Study results and caveats: The recorded TCR beta diversity per million T cells decreased in a roughly linear manner with age.

CDR1 is SQVTM and CDR2 is ANQGSEA in the germline V gene. CDR3 length: 13 amino acids. With V trimmed by 6 bases and J by 10 bases, 8 bases remained unmatched. A second PCR, run for roughly 7 to 11 cycles, used a sample-barcoded 5' primer plus a J-beta primer mix. In TCRdb, the 5' RACE reads were re-called with MiXCR into one record per CDR3 protein. Among around 970,000 distinct CDR3 sequences listed, roughly 50% were seen once. There were at least 5.5 micrograms of total RNA extracted from every sample. Notes on this clonotype: Its antigen is unidentified.

The receptor comes from a woman aged 55-69 years in good health. Specimen: blood. This chain links TRBV29-1 with TRBJ2-1; TRBD2 aligns across 11 bases. CDR3 amino acids: CSVPGLAAIEQFF. The CDR3 DNA follows: TGCAGCGTCCCGGGACTAGCGGCTATCGAGCAGTTCTTC.